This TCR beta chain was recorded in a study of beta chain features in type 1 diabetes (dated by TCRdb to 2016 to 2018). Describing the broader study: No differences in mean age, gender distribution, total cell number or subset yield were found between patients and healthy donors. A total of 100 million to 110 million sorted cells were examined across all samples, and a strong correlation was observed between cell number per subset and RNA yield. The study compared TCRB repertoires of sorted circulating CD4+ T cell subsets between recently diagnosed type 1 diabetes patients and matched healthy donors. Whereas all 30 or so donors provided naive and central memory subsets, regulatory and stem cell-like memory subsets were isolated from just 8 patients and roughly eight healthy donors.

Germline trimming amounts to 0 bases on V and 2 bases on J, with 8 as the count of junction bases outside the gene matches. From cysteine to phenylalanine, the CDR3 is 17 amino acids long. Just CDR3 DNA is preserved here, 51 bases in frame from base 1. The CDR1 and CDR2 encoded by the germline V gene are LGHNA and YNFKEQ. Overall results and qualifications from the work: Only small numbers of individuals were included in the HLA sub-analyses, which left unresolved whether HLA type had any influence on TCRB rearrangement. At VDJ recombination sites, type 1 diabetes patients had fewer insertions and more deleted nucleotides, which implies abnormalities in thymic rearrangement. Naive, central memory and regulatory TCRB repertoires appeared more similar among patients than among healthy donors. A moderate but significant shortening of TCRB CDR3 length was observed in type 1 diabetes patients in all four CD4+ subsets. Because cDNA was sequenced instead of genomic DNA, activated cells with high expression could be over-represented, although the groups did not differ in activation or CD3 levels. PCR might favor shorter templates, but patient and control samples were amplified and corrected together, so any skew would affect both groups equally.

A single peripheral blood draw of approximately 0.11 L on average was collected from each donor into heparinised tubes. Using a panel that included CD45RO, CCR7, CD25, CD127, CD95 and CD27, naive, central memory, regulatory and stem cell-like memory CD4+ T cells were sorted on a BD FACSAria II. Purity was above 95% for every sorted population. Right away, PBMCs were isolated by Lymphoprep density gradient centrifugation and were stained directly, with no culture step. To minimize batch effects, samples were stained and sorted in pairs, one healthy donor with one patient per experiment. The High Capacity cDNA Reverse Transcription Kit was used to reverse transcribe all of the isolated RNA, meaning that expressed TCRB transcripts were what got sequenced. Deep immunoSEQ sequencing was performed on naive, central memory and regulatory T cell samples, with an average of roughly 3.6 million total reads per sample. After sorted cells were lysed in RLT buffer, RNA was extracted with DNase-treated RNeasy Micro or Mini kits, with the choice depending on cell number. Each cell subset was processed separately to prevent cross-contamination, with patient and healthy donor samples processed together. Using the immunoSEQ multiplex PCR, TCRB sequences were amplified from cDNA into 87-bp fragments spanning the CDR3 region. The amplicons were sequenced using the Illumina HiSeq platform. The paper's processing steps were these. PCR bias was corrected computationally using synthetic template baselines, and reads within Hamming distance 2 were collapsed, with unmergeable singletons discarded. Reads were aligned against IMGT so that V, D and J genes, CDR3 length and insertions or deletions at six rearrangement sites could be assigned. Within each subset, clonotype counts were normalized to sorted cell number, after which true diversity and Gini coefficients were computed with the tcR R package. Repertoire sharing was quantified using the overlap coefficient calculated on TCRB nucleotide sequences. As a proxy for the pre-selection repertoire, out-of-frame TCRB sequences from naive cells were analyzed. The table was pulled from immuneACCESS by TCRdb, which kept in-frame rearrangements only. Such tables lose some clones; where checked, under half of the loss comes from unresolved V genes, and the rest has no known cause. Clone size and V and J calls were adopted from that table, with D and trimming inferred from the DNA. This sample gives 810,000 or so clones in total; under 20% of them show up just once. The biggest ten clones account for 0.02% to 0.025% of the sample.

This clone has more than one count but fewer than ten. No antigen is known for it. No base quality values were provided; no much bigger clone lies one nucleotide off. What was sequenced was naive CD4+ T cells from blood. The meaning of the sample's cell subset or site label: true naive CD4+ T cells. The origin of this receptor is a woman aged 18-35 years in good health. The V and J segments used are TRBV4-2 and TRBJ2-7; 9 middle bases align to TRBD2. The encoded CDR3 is CASSQEPAGGATYEQYF. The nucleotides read TGTGCCAGCAGCCAAGAGCCGGCGGGAGGGGCTACCTACGAGCAGTACTTC.